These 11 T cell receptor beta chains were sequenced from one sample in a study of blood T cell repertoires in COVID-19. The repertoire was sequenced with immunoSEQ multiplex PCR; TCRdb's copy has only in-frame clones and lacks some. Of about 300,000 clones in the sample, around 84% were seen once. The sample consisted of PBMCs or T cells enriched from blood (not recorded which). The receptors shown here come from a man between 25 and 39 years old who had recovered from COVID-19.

The CDR3 sequence is CATSRDRGPREQFF. Written as DNA, the CDR3 is TGTGCCACCAGCAGAGATAGGGGGCCCCGTGAGCAGTTCTTC. V and J are TRBV15 and TRBJ2-1; 7 nucleotides line up with TRBD1. CDR1 and CDR2 from the germline V gene are LNHNV and YYDKDF (reference sequence). The J segment lost 9 bases and the V segment lost 0 bases, leaving 5 bases of the junction unmatched. The CDR3 runs 14 residues. The full variable domain, with the rest looked up from reference TRBV15 and TRBJ2-1, is DAMVIQNPRYQVTQFGKPVTLSCSQTLNHNVMYWYQQKSSQAPKLLFHYYDKDFNNEADTPDNFQSRRPNTSFCFLDIRSPGLGDTAMYLCATSRDRGPREQFFGPGTRLTVL.

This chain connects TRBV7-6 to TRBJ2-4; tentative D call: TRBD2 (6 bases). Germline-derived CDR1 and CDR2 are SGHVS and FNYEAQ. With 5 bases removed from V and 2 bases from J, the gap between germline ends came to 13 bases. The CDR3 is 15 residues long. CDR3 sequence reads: CASSLVGGPKNIQYF. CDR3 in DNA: TGTGCCAGCAGCCTCGTGGGGGGTCCCAAAAACATTCAGTACTTC.

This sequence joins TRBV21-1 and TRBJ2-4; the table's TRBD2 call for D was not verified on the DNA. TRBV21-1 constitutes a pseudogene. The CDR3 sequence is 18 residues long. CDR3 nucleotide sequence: TGTGCCAGCAGCAAAGTCCCTCTAGCGAATGCGGCCAAAAACATTCAGTACTTC. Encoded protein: CASSKVPLANAAKNIQYF.

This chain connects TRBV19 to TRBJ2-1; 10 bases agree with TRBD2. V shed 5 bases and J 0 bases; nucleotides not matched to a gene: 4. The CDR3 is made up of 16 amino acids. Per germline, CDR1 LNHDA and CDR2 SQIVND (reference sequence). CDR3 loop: CASSRTSGDSYNEQFF. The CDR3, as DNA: TGTGCCAGTAGTCGGACTAGCGGAGACTCCTACAATGAGCAGTTCTTC. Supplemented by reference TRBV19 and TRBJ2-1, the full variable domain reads DGGITQSPKYLFRKEGQNVTLSCEQNLNHDAMYWYRQDPGQGLRLIYYSQIVNDFQKGDIAEGYSVSREKKESFPLTVTSAQKNPTAFYLCASSRTSGDSYNEQFFGPGTRLTVL.

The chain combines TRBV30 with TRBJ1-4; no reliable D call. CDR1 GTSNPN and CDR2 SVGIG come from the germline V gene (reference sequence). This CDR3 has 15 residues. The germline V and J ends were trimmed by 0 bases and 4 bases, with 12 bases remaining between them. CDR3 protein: CAWSVFTAVNEKLFF. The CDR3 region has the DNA TGTGCCTGGAGTGTCTTTACAGCTGTTAATGAAAAACTGTTTTTT.

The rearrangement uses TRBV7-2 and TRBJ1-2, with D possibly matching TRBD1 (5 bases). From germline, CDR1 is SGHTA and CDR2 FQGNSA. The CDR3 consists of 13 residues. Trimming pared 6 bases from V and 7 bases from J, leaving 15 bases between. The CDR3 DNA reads TGTGCCAGCAGGTGGGGCCCTAGTAGTGGCTACACCTTC. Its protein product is CASRWGPSSGYTF.

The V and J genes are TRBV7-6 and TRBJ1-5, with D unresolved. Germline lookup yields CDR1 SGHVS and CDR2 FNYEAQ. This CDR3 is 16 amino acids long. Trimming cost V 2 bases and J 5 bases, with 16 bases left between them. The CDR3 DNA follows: TGTGCCAGCAGCTTATACGAGTGGAACGGGGATCAGCCCCAGCATTTT. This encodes CASSLYEWNGDQPQHF.

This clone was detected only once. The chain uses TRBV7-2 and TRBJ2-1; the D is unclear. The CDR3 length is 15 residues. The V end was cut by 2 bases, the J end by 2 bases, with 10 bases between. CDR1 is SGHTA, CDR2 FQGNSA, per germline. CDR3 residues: CASSLPPAAYNEQFF. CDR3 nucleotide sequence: TGTGCCAGCAGCTTACCCCCGGCGGCCTACAATGAGCAGTTCTTC.

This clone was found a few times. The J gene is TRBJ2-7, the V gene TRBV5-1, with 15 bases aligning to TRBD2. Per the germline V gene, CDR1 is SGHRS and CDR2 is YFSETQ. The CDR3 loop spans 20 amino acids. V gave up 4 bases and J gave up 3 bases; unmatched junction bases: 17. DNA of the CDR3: TGCGCCAGCAGCCCCGGACTAGCGGGAGGGAATCTCCTCCGACACTACGAGCAGTACTTC. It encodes CASSPGLAGGNLLRHYEQYF. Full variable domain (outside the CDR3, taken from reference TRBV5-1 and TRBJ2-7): KAGVTQTPRYLIKTRGQQVTLSCSPISGHRSVSWYQQTPGQGLQFLFEYFSETQRNKGNFPGRFSGRQFSNSRSEMNVSTLELGDSALYLCASSPGLAGGNLLRHYEQYFGPGTRLTVT.

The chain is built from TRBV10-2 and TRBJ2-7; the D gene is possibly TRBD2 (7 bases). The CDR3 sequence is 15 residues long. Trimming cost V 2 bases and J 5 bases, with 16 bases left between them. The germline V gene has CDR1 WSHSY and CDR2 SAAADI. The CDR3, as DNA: TGCGCCAGCAGTGAGCTGTGGGGGGGCCGGGACGAGCAGTACTTC. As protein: CASSELWGGRDEQYF.

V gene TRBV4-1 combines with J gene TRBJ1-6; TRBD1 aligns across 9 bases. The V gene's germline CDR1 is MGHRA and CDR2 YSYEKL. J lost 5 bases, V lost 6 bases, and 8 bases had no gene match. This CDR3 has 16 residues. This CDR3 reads CASRRPGQGNNSPLHF. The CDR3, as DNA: TGCGCCAGCAGGCGACCGGGACAGGGAAATAATTCACCCCTCCACTTT.